This is a list of T cell receptor beta chains from one sample in a study of glioma-infiltrating T cells. TCRdb used MiXCR to reprocess the multiplex PCR reads, holding one entry per CDR3 protein. The table lists some 18,000 distinct CDR3 sequences, about 62% of them singletons. The sample consisted of glioma tissue, nonneoplastic brain tissue, or PBMCs (not recorded which). The source of these receptors is a human donor with low-grade glioma or glioblastoma, undergoing nonglioma brain surgery, or in good health (not recorded which). The CDR3 runs from the conserved cysteine through the conserved F or W. The D gene is left open where the match is weak. Part of the rows lack a size; the others show once, few, many or a class for expanded clones.

clone_size: .
j_call: TRBJ2-1
v_call: TRBV20-1
d_call: TRBD2
cdr3_aa: CSARGRLAAHNEQFF
cdr3_nt: TGCAGTGCTAGAGGGAGACTAGCAGCCCACAATGAGCAGTTCTTC

clone_size: .
j_call: TRBJ1-6
v_call: TRBV6-6
d_call: TRBD1
cdr3_aa: CASSYSNRGNSPLHF
cdr3_nt: TGTGCCAGCAGTTACTCGAACAGGGGGAATTCACCCCTCCACTTT

clone_size: .
j_call: TRBJ2-1
v_call: TRBV2
d_call: .
cdr3_aa: CASKTGFMDEQFF
cdr3_nt: TGTGCCAGCAAGACCGGATTCATGGATGAGCAGTTCTTC

clone_size: many
j_call: TRBJ1-1
v_call: TRBV7-8
d_call: .
cdr3_aa: CASSLLGADTEAFF
cdr3_nt: TGTGCCAGCAGCTTACTAGGGGCCGACACTGAAGCTTTCTTT

clone_size: few
j_call: TRBJ1-1
v_call: TRBV6-2/TRBV6-3
d_call: .
cdr3_aa: CASSSRGNTEAFF
cdr3_nt: TGTGCCAGCAGTTCTAGGGGGAACACTGAAGCTTTCTTT

clone_size: .
j_call: TRBJ2-7
v_call: TRBV6-2/TRBV6-3
d_call: TRBD1
cdr3_aa: CASSSPRQGRYEQYF
cdr3_nt: TGTGCCAGCAGTTCGCCTCGACAGGGGAGGTACGAGCAGTACTTC

clone_size: .
j_call: TRBJ2-7
v_call: TRBV27
d_call: TRBD1
cdr3_aa: CASSRKTGASYGQYF
cdr3_nt: TGTGCCAGCAGTCGTAAAACAGGGGCCTCCTACGGGCAGTACTTC

clone_size: .
j_call: TRBJ1-1
v_call: TRBV27
d_call: .
cdr3_aa: CASSLSQWSTEAFF
cdr3_nt: TGTGCCAGCAGTTTATCGCAGTGGAGCACTGAAGCTTTCTTT

clone_size: .
j_call: TRBJ2-1
v_call: TRBV6-2/TRBV6-3
d_call: .
cdr3_aa: CASSLSPNWAGDEQFF
cdr3_nt: TGTGCCAGCAGTCTATCTCCGAACTGGGCAGGGGATGAGCAGTTCTTC

clone_size: .
j_call: TRBJ2-2
v_call: TRBV6-2/TRBV6-3
d_call: TRBD2
cdr3_aa: CASRGLAPNTGELFF
cdr3_nt: TGTGCCAGCAGGGGACTAGCTCCGAACACCGGGGAGCTGTTTTTT

clone_size: once
j_call: TRBJ2-1
v_call: TRBV5-1
d_call: .
cdr3_aa: CASSSGTGTGNEQFF
cdr3_nt: TGCGCCAGCAGCAGCGGGACAGGTACCGGCAATGAGCAGTTCTTC

clone_size: .
j_call: TRBJ2-7
v_call: TRBV27
d_call: .
cdr3_aa: CASSRSRGSYEQYF
cdr3_nt: TGTGCCAGCAGTCGATCCCGGGGCTCCTACGAGCAGTACTTC

clone_size: few
j_call: TRBJ2-7
v_call: TRBV28
d_call: TRBD1
cdr3_aa: CASTHTGGYEQYF
cdr3_nt: TGTGCCAGCACCCATACAGGGGGCTACGAGCAGTACTTC

clone_size: many
j_call: TRBJ1-3
v_call: TRBV20-1
d_call: .
cdr3_aa: CSASGPGSLTFSGNTIYF
cdr3_nt: TGCAGTGCCTCGGGTCCAGGGAGCCTCACTTTCTCTGGAAACACCATATATTTT

clone_size: few
j_call: TRBJ2-1
v_call: TRBV6-1
d_call: .
cdr3_aa: CASRLAGAREQFF
cdr3_nt: TGTGCCAGCAGACTCGCGGGGGCCCGCGAGCAGTTCTTC

clone_size: few
j_call: TRBJ2-7
v_call: TRBV6-6
d_call: .
cdr3_aa: CASSYRNEQYF
cdr3_nt: TGTGCCAGCAGTTACAGAAACGAGCAGTACTTC

clone_size: .
j_call: TRBJ1-1
v_call: TRBV28
d_call: .
cdr3_aa: CASTGTEAFF
cdr3_nt: TGTGCCAGCACTGGAACTGAAGCTTTCTTT

clone_size: .
j_call: TRBJ1-5
v_call: TRBV20-1
d_call: .
cdr3_aa: CSARISTDSNQPQHF
cdr3_nt: TGCAGTGCTAGAATCTCAACTGATAGCAATCAGCCCCAGCATTTT

clone_size: few
j_call: TRBJ1-5
v_call: TRBV27
d_call: TRBD1
cdr3_aa: CASSPRQGINQPQHF
cdr3_nt: TGTGCCAGCAGTCCCCGACAGGGAATCAATCAGCCCCAGCATTTT

clone_size: .
j_call: TRBJ1-1
v_call: TRBV7-9
d_call: .
cdr3_aa: CASSLRQSGNTEAFF
cdr3_nt: TGTGCCAGCAGCCTGAGACAGTCGGGGAACACTGAAGCTTTCTTT

clone_size: .
j_call: TRBJ2-7
v_call: TRBV6-1
d_call: .
cdr3_aa: CASSDSTGRRFEQYF
cdr3_nt: TGTGCCAGCAGTGACTCTACAGGGCGCCGCTTCGAGCAGTACTTC

clone_size: medium-sized
j_call: TRBJ1-3
v_call: TRBV25-1
d_call: .
cdr3_aa: CASTLGGANTIYF
cdr3_nt: TGTGCCAGCACCCTCGGGGGTGCAAACACCATATATTTT

clone_size: .
j_call: TRBJ1-2
v_call: TRBV20-1
d_call: .
cdr3_aa: CSASKDRSGGYTF
cdr3_nt: TGCAGTGCAAGTAAAGACAGATCTGGCGGCTACACCTTC

clone_size: large
j_call: TRBJ1-5
v_call: TRBV27
d_call: TRBD1
cdr3_aa: CASSFYSGTGVQPQHF
cdr3_nt: TGTGCCAGCAGTTTCTACTCAGGGACAGGGGTTCAGCCCCAGCATTTT

clone_size: .
j_call: TRBJ2-1
v_call: TRBV6-2/TRBV6-3
d_call: .
cdr3_aa: CATSDSSSHDQQFF
cdr3_nt: TGTGCCACCAGTGACAGTTCTTCCCACGATCAGCAGTTCTTC

clone_size: medium-sized
j_call: TRBJ2-7
v_call: TRBV10-1
d_call: .
cdr3_aa: CASSPRVSSYEQYF
cdr3_nt: TGCGCCAGCAGCCCGCGGGTGAGCTCCTACGAGCAGTACTTC

clone_size: .
j_call: TRBJ2-6
v_call: TRBV6-1
d_call: .
cdr3_aa: CASSRPWYGAPDGANVLTF
cdr3_nt: TGTGCCAGCAGCCGCCCGTGGTACGGGGCCCCGGATGGGGCCAACGTCCTGACTTTC

clone_size: few
j_call: TRBJ1-1
v_call: TRBV28
d_call: .
cdr3_aa: CASRGTRGGTEAFF
cdr3_nt: TGTGCCAGCAGGGGGACACGGGGCGGAACTGAAGCTTTCTTT

clone_size: .
j_call: TRBJ1-6
v_call: TRBV28
d_call: .
cdr3_aa: CASSQRRPLSYNSHLHF
cdr3_nt: TGTGCAAGCAGCCAGCGACGTCCCCTCTCCTATAATTCACACCTCCACTTT

clone_size: .
j_call: TRBJ1-2
v_call: TRBV2
d_call: .
cdr3_aa: CASSFGTLGYTF
cdr3_nt: TGTGCCAGCAGTTTCGGAACGCTGGGCTACACCTTC

clone_size: .
j_call: TRBJ1-1
v_call: TRBV2
d_call: TRBD1
cdr3_aa: CARGDRNTEAFF
cdr3_nt: TGTGCCAGGGGGGACAGGAACACTGAAGCTTTCTTT

clone_size: .
j_call: TRBJ1-1
v_call: TRBV9
d_call: .
cdr3_aa: CASRMGHGNTEAFF
cdr3_nt: TGTGCCAGCAGGATGGGGCACGGGAACACTGAAGCTTTCTTT

clone_size: medium-sized
j_call: TRBJ1-5
v_call: TRBV28
d_call: .
cdr3_aa: CASSLLLLGQSNQPQHF
cdr3_nt: TGTGCCAGCAGTTTGCTCCTCCTGGGGCAGAGCAATCAGCCCCAGCATTTT

clone_size: medium-sized
j_call: TRBJ2-1
v_call: TRBV6-1
d_call: .
cdr3_aa: CASTLGGATYNEQFF
cdr3_nt: TGTGCCAGCACCCTGGGGGGGGCAACATACAATGAGCAGTTCTTC

clone_size: few
j_call: TRBJ2-5
v_call: TRBV6-2/TRBV6-3
d_call: .
cdr3_aa: CASSSYRQETQYF
cdr3_nt: TGTGCCAGCAGTTCATACAGGCAAGAGACCCAGTACTTC

clone_size: .
j_call: TRBJ2-2
v_call: TRBV6-4
d_call: TRBD1
cdr3_aa: CASSEQGAAGELFF
cdr3_nt: TGTGCCAGCAGTGAACAGGGGGCGGCCGGGGAGCTGTTTTTT

clone_size: large
j_call: TRBJ1-2
v_call: TRBV20-1
d_call: TRBD1
cdr3_aa: CSARAFQETGGRYGYTF
cdr3_nt: TGCAGTGCTAGAGCCTTTCAAGAGACAGGGGGACGGTATGGCTACACCTTC

clone_size: .
j_call: TRBJ2-3
v_call: TRBV6-2/TRBV6-3
d_call: TRBD1
cdr3_aa: CASSYAMLRAGGLTDTQYF
cdr3_nt: TGTGCCAGCAGTTACGCCATGTTGAGGGCAGGGGGCCTCACAGATACGCAGTATTTT

clone_size: many
j_call: TRBJ1-1
v_call: TRBV5-1
d_call: .
cdr3_aa: CASRAGPSNAEAFF
cdr3_nt: TGCGCCAGCAGAGCGGGACCGTCGAACGCTGAAGCTTTCTTT

clone_size: many
j_call: TRBJ1-1
v_call: TRBV12-3/TRBV12-4
d_call: .
cdr3_aa: CASSLGTEAFF
cdr3_nt: TGTGCCAGCAGTTTGGGCACTGAAGCTTTCTTT

clone_size: .
j_call: TRBJ2-1
v_call: TRBV29-1
d_call: .
cdr3_aa: CSVEMDHEQFF
cdr3_nt: TGCAGCGTTGAAATGGATCATGAGCAGTTCTTC

clone_size: .
j_call: TRBJ2-7
v_call: TRBV28
d_call: .
cdr3_aa: CASEESGEQYF
cdr3_nt: TGTGCCAGCGAAGAGTCGGGCGAGCAGTACTTC

clone_size: .
j_call: TRBJ1-3
v_call: TRBV6-6
d_call: .
cdr3_aa: CASSDGTTSGNTIYF
cdr3_nt: TGTGCCAGCAGTGACGGGACAACCTCTGGAAACACCATATATTTT

clone_size: .
j_call: TRBJ2-7
v_call: TRBV7-2
d_call: .
cdr3_aa: CASSLRIPYEQYF
cdr3_nt: TGTGCCAGCAGCTTAAGGATTCCCTACGAGCAGTACTTC

clone_size: once
j_call: TRBJ1-2
v_call: TRBV28
d_call: .
cdr3_aa: CASSSPAGNYGYTF
cdr3_nt: TGTGCCAGCAGTTCCCCGGCAGGCAACTATGGCTACACCTTC

clone_size: once
j_call: TRBJ2-1
v_call: TRBV6-6
d_call: .
cdr3_aa: CASSYGNNRQFF
cdr3_nt: TGTGCCAGCAGTTACGGGAACAATAGGCAGTTCTTC

clone_size: .
j_call: TRBJ2-3
v_call: TRBV7-2
d_call: .
cdr3_aa: CASSPGDLRRSQYF
cdr3_nt: TGTGCCAGCAGCCCTGGGGACCTCCGCAGATCGCAGTATTTT

clone_size: .
j_call: TRBJ2-2
v_call: TRBV5-1
d_call: .
cdr3_aa: CASSTVPGTGDTGELFF
cdr3_nt: TGCGCCAGCAGCACCGTTCCCGGGACTGGGGACACCGGGGAGCTGTTTTTT

clone_size: large
j_call: TRBJ1-6
v_call: TRBV2
d_call: .
cdr3_aa: CASRYEENSPLHF
cdr3_nt: TGTGCCAGCAGATACGAAGAAAATTCACCCCTCCACTTT

clone_size: .
j_call: TRBJ1-1
v_call: TRBV5-4
d_call: TRBD1
cdr3_aa: CASSSGLGQGGTEAFF
cdr3_nt: TGTGCCAGCAGCTCTGGATTGGGACAGGGAGGAACTGAAGCTTTCTTT

clone_size: .
j_call: TRBJ2-1
v_call: TRBV27
d_call: TRBD2
cdr3_aa: CASSPGTSSAYNEQFF
cdr3_nt: TGTGCCAGCAGTCCCGGGACTAGCTCGGCCTACAATGAGCAGTTCTTC

clone_size: once
j_call: TRBJ1-2
v_call: TRBV28
d_call: TRBD1
cdr3_aa: CASRHRGSFYGYTF
cdr3_nt: TGTGCCAGCCGTCACAGGGGGTCCTTCTATGGCTACACCTTC

clone_size: .
j_call: TRBJ2-5
v_call: TRBV6-2/TRBV6-3
d_call: TRBD2
cdr3_aa: CASSYSIGLAGEETQYF
cdr3_nt: TGTGCCAGCAGTTACTCGATAGGACTAGCGGGGGAAGAGACCCAGTACTTC

clone_size: many
j_call: TRBJ2-1
v_call: TRBV7-7
d_call: TRBD2
cdr3_aa: CASSLRLAANEQFF
cdr3_nt: TGTGCTAGCAGCCTCCGACTAGCGGCCAATGAGCAGTTCTTC

clone_size: .
j_call: TRBJ2-7
v_call: TRBV6-6
d_call: .
cdr3_aa: CASSYIGGTEQYF
cdr3_nt: TGTGCCAGCAGTTACATCGGGGGAACCGAGCAGTACTTC

clone_size: .
j_call: TRBJ1-1
v_call: TRBV2
d_call: .
cdr3_aa: CASSDGQRNTEAFF
cdr3_nt: TGTGCCAGCAGCGATGGACAGCGGAACACTGAAGCTTTCTTT